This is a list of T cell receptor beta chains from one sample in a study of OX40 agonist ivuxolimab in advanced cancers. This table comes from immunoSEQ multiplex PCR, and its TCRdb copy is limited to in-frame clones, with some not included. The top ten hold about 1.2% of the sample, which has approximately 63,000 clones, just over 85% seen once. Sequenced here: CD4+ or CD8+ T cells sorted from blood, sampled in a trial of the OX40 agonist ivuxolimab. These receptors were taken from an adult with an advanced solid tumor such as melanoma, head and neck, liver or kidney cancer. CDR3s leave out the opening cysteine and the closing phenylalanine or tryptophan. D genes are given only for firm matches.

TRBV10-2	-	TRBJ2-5	ASSDVGIETQY
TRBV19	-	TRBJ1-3	ASSTQANTGNTIY
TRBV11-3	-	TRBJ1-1	ASSLDAGGTEAF
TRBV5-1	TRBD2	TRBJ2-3	ASSLLSGSRSDTQY
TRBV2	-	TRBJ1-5	ASSGDTSNQPQH
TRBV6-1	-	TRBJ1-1	ASSEGSAGRTEAF
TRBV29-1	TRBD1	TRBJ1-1	SVSGQGTEAF
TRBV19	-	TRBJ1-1	ASSINTEAF
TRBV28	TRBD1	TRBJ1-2	ASGPHDRGDYGYT
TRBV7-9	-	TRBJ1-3	ASSLAQGNTIY
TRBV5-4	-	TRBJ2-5	ASSFSGTQETQY
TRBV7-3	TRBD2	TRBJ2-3	ASSRSRREAADTQY
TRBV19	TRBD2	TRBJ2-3	ASSRLAVSDTQY
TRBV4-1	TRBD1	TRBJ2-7	ASSRGQGLYEQY
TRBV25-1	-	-	ASSDPRDYEQY
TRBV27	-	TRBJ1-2	TSSPAGGRGYT
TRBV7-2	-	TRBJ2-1	ASSLAGPPSPNEQF
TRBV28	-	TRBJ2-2	ASSQGRFNTGELF
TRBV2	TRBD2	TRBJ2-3	ASRIAGGVLTDTQY
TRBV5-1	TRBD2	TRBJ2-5	ASSLALAGGIGETQY
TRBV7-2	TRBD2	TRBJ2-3	ASSQISGRYADTQY
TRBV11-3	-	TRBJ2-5	ASSQGEETQY